A selection of T cell receptor beta chains follows, all from one sample in a study of beta chain features in type 1 diabetes. Clones were read by immunoSEQ multiplex PCR, and TCRdb kept only the in-frame ones, dropping some. The repertoire includes 500,000 to 850,000 clones, roughly 13% of them detected once, and approximately 0.042% sits in the top ten. Source material: naive CD4+ T cells from blood. The receptor set was obtained from a man in his late teens or twenties with type 1 diabetes. The CDR3 runs from the conserved cysteine through the conserved F or W. The order of the fields is CDR3 length, J gene, D gene, clone size, V gene, CDR3 DNA, CDR3 protein. The D gene is left open where the match is weak. Clone sizes are given selectively: once, few, many, or a class where the clone is expanded.

len: 13; j_gene: TRBJ1-1; d_gene: -; abundance: -; v_gene: TRBV29-1; CDR3nt: TGCAGCGAGAGTTTGGCAAGGAACACTGAAGCTTTCTTT; CDR3aa: CSESLARNTEAFF
len: 14; j_gene: TRBJ2-4; d_gene: -; abundance: few; v_gene: TRBV9; CDR3nt: TGTGCCAGCAGCCCCGCTCTAAGTACGAACATTCAGTACTTC; CDR3aa: CASSPALSTNIQYF
len: 15; j_gene: TRBJ2-2; d_gene: TRBD2; abundance: -; v_gene: TRBV5-1; CDR3nt: TGCGCCAGCAGTCCATTAGGACTAGTCCCCGGGGAGCTGTTTTTT; CDR3aa: CASSPLGLVPGELFF
len: 14; j_gene: TRBJ2-2; d_gene: -; abundance: few; v_gene: TRBV29-1; CDR3nt: TGCAGCGTTCTAGACCCGGAGAACACCGGGGAGCTGTTTTTT; CDR3aa: CSVLDPENTGELFF
len: 16; j_gene: TRBJ2-2; d_gene: TRBD1; abundance: few; v_gene: TRBV5-6; CDR3nt: TGTGCCAGCAGCCGGGGACAGGGGATAAACACCGGGGAGCTGTTTTTT; CDR3aa: CASSRGQGINTGELFF
len: 13; j_gene: TRBJ1-1; d_gene: -; abundance: few; v_gene: TRBV2; CDR3nt: TGTGCCAGCAGTGAATCGGTCCCCGTTAAAGCTTTCTTT; CDR3aa: CASSESVPVKAFF
len: 16; j_gene: TRBJ1-4; d_gene: TRBD1; abundance: -; v_gene: TRBV30; CDR3nt: TGTGCCTGGAGTGTACTAGGGACAGCAACTAATGAAAAACTGTTTTTT; CDR3aa: CAWSVLGTATNEKLFF
len: 13; j_gene: TRBJ2-7; d_gene: -; abundance: few; v_gene: TRBV29-1; CDR3nt: TGCAGCGTTGACAGGGGCGGCTCCTACGAGCAGTACTTC; CDR3aa: CSVDRGGSYEQYF
len: 14; j_gene: TRBJ2-7; d_gene: -; abundance: -; v_gene: TRBV28; CDR3nt: TGTGCCAGCAGTGCGGACACAATTTCCTACGAGCAGTACTTC; CDR3aa: CASSADTISYEQYF
len: 15; j_gene: TRBJ2-5; d_gene: TRBD1; abundance: -; v_gene: TRBV5-1; CDR3nt: TGCGCCAGCAGCTTAGAAAGACGGACAGGGGAGACCCAGTACTTC; CDR3aa: CASSLERRTGETQYF
len: 15; j_gene: TRBJ1-1; d_gene: -; abundance: -; v_gene: TRBV9; CDR3nt: TGTGCCAGCAGCACTAGTCAGGCTTTGAACACTGAAGCTTTCTTT; CDR3aa: CASSTSQALNTEAFF
len: 15; j_gene: TRBJ2-7; d_gene: -; abundance: once; v_gene: TRBV19; CDR3nt: TGTGCCAGTAGTACGACAGGCACAGGGTCCTACGAGCAGTACTTC; CDR3aa: CASSTTGTGSYEQYF
len: 14; j_gene: TRBJ2-2; d_gene: -; abundance: few; v_gene: TRBV30; CDR3nt: TGTGCCTGGGACACTGACGGAACCGTTAGGGAGCTGTTTTTT; CDR3aa: CAWDTDGTVRELFF
len: 17; j_gene: TRBJ1-1; d_gene: TRBD1; abundance: -; v_gene: TRBV10-3; CDR3nt: TGTGCCATCAGCTCACCCTCGTACAGGGGGCCTTTTGATGAAGCTTTCTTT; CDR3aa: CAISSPSYRGPFDEAFF
len: 16; j_gene: TRBJ2-3; d_gene: TRBD2; abundance: -; v_gene: TRBV9; CDR3nt: TGTGCCAGCAGCATCATTAGCGGGAGAGCCATGGGTACGCAGTATTTT; CDR3aa: CASSIISGRAMGTQYF
len: 13; j_gene: TRBJ2-7; d_gene: -; abundance: few; v_gene: TRBV7-2; CDR3nt: TGTGCCAGCAGCACCCTGGGGGCCTACGAGCAGTACTTC; CDR3aa: CASSTLGAYEQYF
len: 12; j_gene: TRBJ2-1; d_gene: -; abundance: few; v_gene: TRBV28; CDR3nt: TGTGCCAGCAGTCTTTTTGGGAATGAGCAGTTCTTC; CDR3aa: CASSLFGNEQFF
len: 15; j_gene: TRBJ2-3; d_gene: TRBD2; abundance: -; v_gene: TRBV5-4; CDR3nt: TGTGCCAGCAGCTCCCCGACTAGCGTCACAGATACGCAGTATTTT; CDR3aa: CASSSPTSVTDTQYF
len: 15; j_gene: TRBJ1-4; d_gene: TRBD1; abundance: once; v_gene: TRBV5-6; CDR3nt: TGTGCCAGCAGCCTTTACAGGGGTGTGGATGAAAAACTGTTTTTT; CDR3aa: CASSLYRGVDEKLFF
len: 18; j_gene: TRBJ2-5; d_gene: TRBD2; abundance: -; v_gene: TRBV9; CDR3nt: TGTGCCAGCAGCGCCGGGACTAGCGGGGGGGCCATCCTAGAGACCCAGTACTTC; CDR3aa: CASSAGTSGGAILETQYF
len: 14; j_gene: TRBJ2-7; d_gene: -; abundance: -; v_gene: TRBV4-3; CDR3nt: TGCGCCAGCAGCCAAGTTGGCAGGGGCTACGAGCAGTACTTC; CDR3aa: CASSQVGRGYEQYF
len: 15; j_gene: TRBJ2-6; d_gene: -; abundance: -; v_gene: TRBV7-3; CDR3nt: TGTGCCAGCAGCTTAGGCAGGGCTGGGGCCAACGTCCTGACTTTC; CDR3aa: CASSLGRAGANVLTF
len: 14; j_gene: TRBJ1-6; d_gene: TRBD1; abundance: few; v_gene: TRBV9; CDR3nt: TGTGCCAGCAGCGTAGAGGACAGGGTTTCACCCCTCCACTTT; CDR3aa: CASSVEDRVSPLHF
len: 15; j_gene: TRBJ2-7; d_gene: -; abundance: few; v_gene: TRBV7-2; CDR3nt: TGTGCCAGCAGCGGCTCCGGGACAAGGGGCCCCGAGCAGTACTTC; CDR3aa: CASSGSGTRGPEQYF
len: 17; j_gene: TRBJ1-3; d_gene: -; abundance: -; v_gene: TRBV7-2; CDR3nt: TGTGCCAGCAGCTTAGTGGGGCACGCTTACTCTGGAAACACCATATATTTT; CDR3aa: CASSLVGHAYSGNTIYF
len: 14; j_gene: TRBJ2-3; d_gene: -; abundance: few; v_gene: TRBV7-2; CDR3nt: TGTGCCAGCAGCTTAACTGAGGATACAGATACGCAGTATTTT; CDR3aa: CASSLTEDTDTQYF
len: 14; j_gene: TRBJ2-3; d_gene: -; abundance: few; v_gene: TRBV19; CDR3nt: TGTGCCAGTAGTATAGCGGGCAGCACAGATACGCAGTATTTT; CDR3aa: CASSIAGSTDTQYF
len: 13; j_gene: TRBJ1-2; d_gene: -; abundance: few; v_gene: TRBV2; CDR3nt: TGTGCCAGCAGTGAACAGGGAGGCGGTGGCTACACCTTC; CDR3aa: CASSEQGGGGYTF
len: 15; j_gene: TRBJ2-7; d_gene: -; abundance: -; v_gene: TRBV6-5; CDR3nt: TGTGCCAGCAGTTACTCCGGGATCGAGGGCTACGAGCAGTACTTC; CDR3aa: CASSYSGIEGYEQYF
len: 13; j_gene: TRBJ2-5; d_gene: -; abundance: -; v_gene: TRBV30; CDR3nt: TGTGCCTGGAGTGGACAGGTGCAAGAGACCCAGTACTTC; CDR3aa: CAWSGQVQETQYF
len: 15; j_gene: TRBJ1-6; d_gene: -; abundance: -; v_gene: TRBV30; CDR3nt: TGTGCCTGGAGTCCCTGGGACGGTAATAATTCACCCCTCCACTTT; CDR3aa: CAWSPWDGNNSPLHF
len: 16; j_gene: TRBJ2-4; d_gene: -; abundance: few; v_gene: TRBV28; CDR3nt: TGTGCCAGCAGTTTCCAGGGGAGATGGAACAAAAACATTCAGTACTTC; CDR3aa: CASSFQGRWNKNIQYF
len: 12; j_gene: TRBJ2-7; d_gene: -; abundance: -; v_gene: TRBV19; CDR3nt: TGTGCCAGTTCCCCCGGGTTGTACGAGCAGTACTTC; CDR3aa: CASSPGLYEQYF
len: 12; j_gene: TRBJ2-7; d_gene: -; abundance: few; v_gene: TRBV30; CDR3nt: TGTGCCTGGGGAGGGACAGCCTACGAGCAGTACTTC; CDR3aa: CAWGGTAYEQYF
len: 12; j_gene: TRBJ1-2; d_gene: -; abundance: -; v_gene: TRBV7-2; CDR3nt: TGTGCCAGCAGCCGCAGGAACGATGGCTACACCTTC; CDR3aa: CASSRRNDGYTF
len: 17; j_gene: TRBJ2-4; d_gene: -; abundance: few; v_gene: TRBV27; CDR3nt: TGTGCCAGCAGTTTTGAGAGTTCCAGAAAAGCCAAAAACATTCAGTACTTC; CDR3aa: CASSFESSRKAKNIQYF
len: 15; j_gene: TRBJ2-7; d_gene: TRBD1; abundance: few; v_gene: TRBV6-5; CDR3nt: TGTGCCAGCAGGCGGGACAGGGTGAGCTCCTACGAGCAGTACTTC; CDR3aa: CASRRDRVSSYEQYF
len: 16; j_gene: TRBJ1-4; d_gene: -; abundance: -; v_gene: TRBV4-3; CDR3nt: TGCGCCAGCAGCCAAGCCCCCCAGGGAACGAGTGAAAAACTGTTTTTT; CDR3aa: CASSQAPQGTSEKLFF
len: 16; j_gene: TRBJ2-7; d_gene: TRBD1; abundance: -; v_gene: TRBV2; CDR3nt: TGTGCCAGCACCCAGACAGGGTCCTACTACTCCTACGAGCAGTACTTC; CDR3aa: CASTQTGSYYSYEQYF
len: 13; j_gene: TRBJ1-5; d_gene: -; abundance: once; v_gene: TRBV30; CDR3nt: TGTGCCTGGAGTGCTAGCAGCAATCAGCCCCAGCATTTT; CDR3aa: CAWSASSNQPQHF